This T cell receptor (beta chain) was observed in a study of human CD8 memory T cell subsets (dated by TCRdb to about 2020). With regard to the full study: To assess how stem-like (TSTEM), progenitor exhausted-like (TPEX) and effector memory CD8+ T cell subsets are clonally related, the TCRbeta repertoires of these three subsets were compared. TCRbeta repertoires were obtained from six donors, each contributing TSTEM, TPEX and effector memory subsets. The study at large found these results: Normalized Shannon-Wiener diversity was similarly high in the TSTEM and TPEX subsets, while the effector memory subsets were comparatively less diverse. Only TCRbeta chains were sequenced, and repertoire comparisons rested on six donors tested with paired t-tests and Bonferroni correction. Clonotypes were shared with effector memory cells by both stem-like subsets, but only minimal overlap was found between TSTEM and TPEX repertoires, suggesting distinct antigen spectra. Based on Chao1 estimates, TSTEM subsets appeared to have greater repertoire diversity than TPEX subsets, which could potentially reflect a broader range of specificities.

Worth noting for this clonotype: Its cognate antigen has yet to be identified.

A Human TCR Profiling Kit was used to prepare UMI-labeled 5' RACE TCRbeta libraries. Every TCRbeta library was prepared in parallel, with the same number of PCR cycles used for all of the libraries. The study's own analysis went as follows. Between roughly 2,800 and 18,000 functional CDR3beta clonotypes were contained in each TCRbeta library. MIGEC 1.2.9 was used for UMI extraction and consensus assembly, with at least three reads per UMI being required. In-frame CDR3beta repertoires were extracted with MiXCR 3.0.3. Each sample was downsampled to 42,000 randomly selected UMIs before diversity metrics were computed in VDJtools 1.2.1. For the top 3,000 clones of each sample pair, the repertoire overlap metrics D, R and F2 were calculated in VDJtools. TCRdb reprocessed the reads, and each CDR3 protein sequence is entered once, without DNA. The V and J calls shown here were made by TCRdb, not taken from the authors' results. The sample has roughly 18,000 distinct CDR3 sequences on record. The top ten clonotypes cover approximately 5% of the sample.

Peripheral blood mononuclear cells were isolated from healthy donor buffy coats by density gradient separation. Negative magnetic separation using EasySep or MojoSort CD8+ T cell isolation kits was how the study enriched total CD8+ T cells. For each subset, total RNA was extracted using an RNeasy Mini Kit from duplicate vials of some 140,000 sorted CD8+ T cells. PBMCs were used either fresh or after cryopreservation in fetal bovine serum containing 10% DMSO. Fluorescence-activated cell sorting on a FACSAria III was used to sort the CD8+ T cell subsets to purity. From the cysteine up to the phenylalanine, the CDR3 has a length of 13 residues. The DNA is unrecorded. CDR1 and CDR2 (MNHEY, SVGEGT) derive from the germline V gene.

This receptor was obtained from a human donor in good health. The specimen was CD8+ T cells from PBMCs. This chain is built from TRBV6-2 or TRBV6-3 and TRBJ2-3. The CDR3 region reads CASSYGVPDTQYF.